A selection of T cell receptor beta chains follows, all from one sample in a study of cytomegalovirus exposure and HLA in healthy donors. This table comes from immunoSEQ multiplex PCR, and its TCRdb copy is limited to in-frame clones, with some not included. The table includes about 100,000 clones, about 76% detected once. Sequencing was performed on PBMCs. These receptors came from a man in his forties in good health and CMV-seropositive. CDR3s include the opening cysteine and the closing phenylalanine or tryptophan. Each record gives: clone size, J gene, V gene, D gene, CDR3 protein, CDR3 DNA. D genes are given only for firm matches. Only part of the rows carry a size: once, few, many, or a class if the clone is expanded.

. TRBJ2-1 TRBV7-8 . CASSLPRTGGQVNEQFF TGTGCCAGCAGCTTGCCCCGGACTGGGGGACAAGTAAATGAGCAGTTCTTC
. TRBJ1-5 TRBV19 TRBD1 CASSIGGGVSNQPQHF TGTGCCAGTAGTATAGGAGGGGGCGTTAGCAATCAGCCCCAGCATTTT
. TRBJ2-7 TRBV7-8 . CASSLVGGPYEQYF TGTGCCAGCAGCTTAGTAGGGGGTCCCTACGAGCAGTACTTC
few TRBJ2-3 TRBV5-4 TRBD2 CASSFPSGSKGAQYF TGTGCCAGCAGCTTTCCTAGCGGGAGTAAAGGGGCGCAGTATTTT
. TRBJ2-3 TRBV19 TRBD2 CASSLGVSGVTDTQYF TGTGCCAGTAGTTTGGGAGTTAGCGGGGTCACAGATACGCAGTATTTT
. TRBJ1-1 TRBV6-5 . CASSPYRAGFSEAFF TGTGCCAGCAGTCCCTACAGGGCTGGGTTCTCTGAAGCTTTCTTT
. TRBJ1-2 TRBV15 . CATSRYKDSRDGYTF TGTGCCACCAGCAGATATAAGGACAGCCGAGATGGCTACACCTTC
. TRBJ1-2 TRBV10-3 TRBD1 CAISKGQVEYGYTF TGTGCCATCAGTAAAGGACAGGTAGAATATGGCTACACCTTC
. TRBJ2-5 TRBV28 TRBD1 CATRQGQETQYF TGTGCCACCCGACAGGGACAAGAGACCCAGTACTTC
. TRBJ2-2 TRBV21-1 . CASSKAPGTSGRGGELFF TGTGCCAGCAGCAAAGCCCCAGGGACTAGCGGGAGAGGCGGGGAGCTGTTTTTT